This passage covers 7 T cell receptor beta chains from one sample sequenced in a study of blood T cell repertoires in COVID-19. Assay used: immunoSEQ multiplex PCR; TCRdb lists only in-frame clones, some missing. The sample has about 69,000 clones, 85% to 90% seen once. Sequencing was carried out using peripheral blood. The receptors shown here come from a man at least 80 years old with acute or convalescent COVID-19.

The chain carries TRBV7-6 and TRBJ1-5; D remains unclear. The CDR3 covers 13 residues. With 2 bases removed from V and 3 bases from J, the gap between germline ends came to 5 bases. Germline V gene data show CDR1 as SGHVS and CDR2 as FNYEAQ. The CDR3 sequence is CASSLQVNQPQHF. CDR3 sequence (DNA): TGTGCCAGCAGCTTACAGGTCAATCAGCCCCAGCATTTT.

The chain links TRBV25-1 to TRBJ2-3; TRBD2 agrees at 7 bases. The CDR3 spans 15 residues. Trimming took 6 bases from V and 4 from J; bases not matched to a gene: 10. Per the germline V gene, CDR1 is MGHDK and CDR2 is SYGVNS. CDR3 sequence reads: CASSPSGLGADTQYF. The CDR3 DNA is TGTGCCAGCAGCCCGTCAGGACTAGGCGCAGATACGCAGTATTTT.

The chain has TRBV30 and TRBJ2-1; 9 bases align to TRBD2. The length of the CDR3 is 14 residues. J gave up 3 bases and V 4 bases, and 4 bases lay outside the gene matches. Germline V lookup: CDR1 GTSNPN, CDR2 SVGIG (reference sequence). In nucleotides, the CDR3 is TGTGCCTGGACAGCACTAGCGGGCTACAATGAGCAGTTCTTC. It yields the protein CAWTALAGYNEQFF.

The chain has TRBV18 and TRBJ1-2; 8 bases line up with TRBD1. This CDR3 spans 14 amino acids. Germline CDR1 KGHSH, CDR2 LQKENI. Germline trimming cut 2 bases from V and 6 bases from J; bases unmatched to any gene: 5. The CDR3 is CASSPFRTGNGYTF. CDR3 nucleotide sequence: TGTGCCAGCTCACCATTTAGGACAGGGAATGGCTACACCTTC.

The V gene is TRBV5-4, the J gene TRBJ1-1, with D uncertain. The CDR3 runs to 13 residues. With 1 base removed from V and 2 bases from J, the gap between germline ends came to 6 bases. Per the germline V gene, CDR1 is SGHNT and CDR2 is YYREEE (reference sequence). Written as DNA, the CDR3 is TGTGCCAGCAGCTTGCCGACTAACACTGAAGCTTTCTTT. It yields the protein CASSLPTNTEAFF.

The chain is built from TRBV2 and TRBJ1-1; the D gene is possibly TRBD1 (6 bases). V was clipped by 6 bases and J by 5 bases, with 13 bases between them. This CDR3 comprises 13 residues. Germline-derived CDR1 and CDR2 are SNHLY and FYNNEI. The CDR3 nucleotides read TGTGCCAGCAGCCTCAGGGGTAGTACTGAAGCTTTCTTT. Its protein product is CASSLRGSTEAFF.

V is TRBV9 and J is TRBJ2-7; D perhaps matches TRBD2 (6 bases). Germline lookup yields CDR1 SGDLS and CDR2 YYNGEE. V was trimmed by 2 bases and J by 5 bases, leaving 11 bases between them. This CDR3 is built from 13 residues. CDR3 sequence reads: CASSVGGNNEQYF. The CDR3 coding sequence is TGTGCCAGCAGCGTCGGCGGGAACAACGAGCAGTACTTC.